Shown below are 4 T cell receptor beta chains from a single sample sequenced in a study of cytomegalovirus exposure and HLA in healthy donors. The PCR employed 60 Vbeta primers together with 13 Jbeta primers. This table comes from immunoSEQ multiplex PCR, and its TCRdb copy is limited to in-frame clones, with some not included. The table records under 200,000 clones, about 75% of them present only once. The sequencing input was PBMCs. All receptors come from a male donor in good health and CMV-seronegative.

The rearrangement uses TRBV4-1 and TRBJ1-6, with D possibly matching TRBD1 (6 bases). There are 14 residues in the CDR3. Germline V lookup: CDR1 MGHRA, CDR2 YSYEKL. V was cut by 3 bases and J by 10 bases, with 13 bases left in between. CDR3 in amino acids: CASSHPQGGSPLHF. Here the CDR3 DNA reads TGCGCCAGCAGCCACCCACAGGGAGGGTCACCCCTCCACTTT.

This sequence joins TRBV5-1 and TRBJ2-4; D might be TRBD1 (5 bases). Germline-derived CDR1 and CDR2 are SGHRS and YFSETQ. Trimming took 5 bases from V and 6 from J, leaving 9 bases between them. The length of the CDR3 is 12 residues. The CDR3: CASSFDRNIQYF. CDR3 coding DNA: TGCGCCAGCAGTTTTGACAGAAACATTCAGTACTTC.

This clone appeared a few times. The V and J genes are TRBV2 and TRBJ1-1; D is ambiguous. Germline V gene sequence: CDR1 SNHLY, CDR2 FYNNEI. V lost 10 bases to trimming and J lost 5 bases, with 14 bases between them. This CDR3 comprises 12 residues. CDR3 DNA sequence: TGTGCCAACGACCTAGATCGGACTGAAGCTTTCTTT. It is translated as CANDLDRTEAFF.

The CDR3 nucleotides read TGTGCCAGTAGTATATTTCACCGGGTTGAGAGGAACACTGAAGCTTTCTTT. This translates into CASSIFHRVERNTEAFF. The chain recombines TRBV19 with TRBJ1-1; D call uncertain. The V end was cut by 2 bases, the J end by 1 base, with 17 bases between. Germline V gives CDR1 LNHDA, CDR2 SQIVND (reference sequence). The CDR3 is 17 amino acids. The full variable domain, with the rest looked up from reference TRBV19 and TRBJ1-1, is DGGITQSPKYLFRKEGQNVTLSCEQNLNHDAMYWYRQDPGQGLRLIYYSQIVNDFQKGDIAEGYSVSREKKESFPLTVTSAQKNPTAFYLCASSIFHRVERNTEAFFGQGTRLTVV.